Presented here are 29 T cell receptor beta chains from one specimen sequenced in a study of PD-1 blockade in mismatch repair-deficient tumors. The repertoire was sequenced with immunoSEQ multiplex PCR; TCRdb's copy has only in-frame clones and lacks some. The table includes roughly 50,000 clones, roughly 80% detected once. Material: peripheral blood, obtained 4 weeks after starting pembrolizumab. Receptors originate from an adult with mismatch repair-deficient cancer.

This sequence joins TRBV7-9 and TRBJ2-2, with TRBD1 as a possible D gene (6 bases). The CDR3 loop spans 13 amino acids. Trimming stripped 6 bases from V and 2 bases from J, with 7 bases between. Per the germline V gene, CDR1 is SEHNR and CDR2 is FQNEAQ (reference sequence). CDR3 sequence reads: CASRDSNTGELFF. Written as DNA, the CDR3 is TGTGCCAGCAGGGACAGTAACACCGGGGAGCTGTTTTTT.

A word on this clone: In the same sample, other DNA sequences code for this CDR3. This chain uses TRBV6-5 with TRBJ1-1; the D is unclear. CDR1 and CDR2 from the germline V gene are MNHEY and SVGAGI. This CDR3 has 11 amino acids. The ends were cut back, 8 bases at V and 4 bases at J, with 8 bases in the middle. CDR3 nucleotides: TGTGCCAGCCGGCGGGGCACTGAAGCTTTCTTT. It codes for CASRRGTEAFF.

The chain is built from TRBV5-1 and TRBJ2-1, with unresolved D. The V end lost 4 bases, the J end lost 0 bases, and 8 bases lay between the germline ends. Germline assignment: CDR1 SGHRS and CDR2 YFSETQ. This CDR3 region has 14 residues. In DNA, the CDR3 is TGCGCCAGCAGCCCCCCCTCCTCCTACAATGAGCAGTTCTTC. It codes for CASSPPSSYNEQFF.

V gene TRBV7-9 combines with J gene TRBJ1-1, with D uncertain. Germline V gene data show CDR1 as SEHNR and CDR2 as FQNEAQ (reference sequence). Trimming left V 3 bases short and J 10 bases short, with 15 bases between. The CDR3 covers 13 residues. The CDR3 protein is CASSFDPGAGAFF. Written as DNA, the CDR3 is TGTGCCAGCAGCTTCGACCCAGGAGCCGGAGCTTTCTTT.

The rearrangement links TRBV7-2 to TRBJ1-4; D is possibly TRBD1 (6 bases). Trimming took 5 bases from V and 0 from J, leaving 10 bases between them. This CDR3 spans 15 amino acids. Germline assignment: CDR1 SGHTA and CDR2 FQGNSA. As DNA, the CDR3 is TGTGCCAGCAGCCGCCGGACAGCAACTAATGAAAAACTGTTTTTT. It codes for CASSRRTATNEKLFF. The full variable domain, completed using reference TRBV7-2 and TRBJ1-4, is GAGVSQSPSNKVTEKGKDVELRCDPISGHTALYWYRQSLGQGLEFLIYFQGNSAPDKSGLPSDRFSAERTGGSVSTLTIQRTQQEDSAVYLCASSRRTATNEKLFFGSGTQLSVL.

The chain links TRBV7-9 to TRBJ1-2, with 8 nucleotides matching TRBD1. This CDR3 is built from 14 residues. Germline values: CDR1 SEHNR, CDR2 FQNEAQ (reference sequence). The trim removed 3 bases at V and 9 bases at J, leaving 9 bases unmatched. The CDR3 reads CASSLGGQDLSYTF. In DNA, the CDR3 is TGTGCCAGCAGCTTGGGGGGACAGGATCTTAGCTACACCTTC.

The rearrangement uses TRBV7-8 and TRBJ1-1; D call uncertain. The V gene's germline CDR1 is SGHVS and CDR2 FQNEAQ. This CDR3 has 14 amino acids. Deletions cut 3 bases from V and 1 base from J, with 9 bases between. The DNA for the CDR3 is TGTGCCAGCAGCTTTGGGCAGAAGAACACTGAAGCTTTCTTT. Amino acid sequence: CASSFGQKNTEAFF.

V is TRBV27 and J is TRBJ2-5; 10 positions agree with TRBD2. V trimming: 2 bases; J trimming: 1 base; junction bases outside the gene matches: 7. The CDR3 extends over 17 amino acids. Germline V lookup: CDR1 MNHEY, CDR2 SMNVEV (reference sequence). The CDR3 loop reads CASSLTAPSGSQETQYF. The DNA of the CDR3 is TGTGCCAGCAGTTTAACCGCCCCTAGCGGGAGCCAAGAGACCCAGTACTTC.

The chain is built from TRBV5-8 and TRBJ1-3; D is unclear. The germline gives CDR1 SGHTS, CDR2 YDEGEE. The CDR3 extends over 14 amino acids. Deletions cut 0 bases from V and 0 bases from J, with 4 bases between. CDR3: CASSLAISGNTIYF. As DNA, the CDR3 is TGTGCCAGCAGCTTGGCCATCTCTGGAAACACCATATATTTT.

CDR3 in DNA: TGTGCCAGCAGCTTGGGGGCATCTCGGGGTAACAATGAGCAGTTCTTC. Amino acids: CASSLGASRGNNEQFF. The chain uses TRBV5-4 and TRBJ2-1; maybe TRBD2 (5 bases). V lost 0 bases and J lost 5, with 15 bases in between. Germline lookup yields CDR1 SGHNT and CDR2 YYREEE (reference sequence). The CDR3 is 16 amino acids.

This clone has just a few counts. The chain joins TRBV7-2 to TRBJ1-5; no clear D gene. This CDR3 spans 13 amino acids. The V and J ends lost 5 bases and 2 bases respectively, with 7 bases between them. Germline lookup yields CDR1 SGHTA and CDR2 FQGNSA. CDR3 residues: CASSPRGNQPQHF. CDR3 sequence (DNA): TGTGCCAGCAGCCCCCGTGGCAATCAGCCCCAGCATTTT.

The count of this clone is one. The genes are TRBV19 and TRBJ2-7; 9 nucleotides match TRBD2. The germline CDR1 and CDR2 sequences are LNHDA and SQIVND (reference sequence). The CDR3 covers 14 residues. After removal of 4 bases from V and 4 bases from J, the junction contained 5 bases not matched to a gene. For the CDR3, the DNA is TGTGCCAGTAGTACGGCGGGAGGGACTTACGAGCAGTACTTC. This codes for CASSTAGGTYEQYF. The whole variable domain, remainder taken from reference TRBV19 and TRBJ2-7, is DGGITQSPKYLFRKEGQNVTLSCEQNLNHDAMYWYRQDPGQGLRLIYYSQIVNDFQKGDIAEGYSVSREKKESFPLTVTSAQKNPTAFYLCASSTAGGTYEQYFGPGTRLTVT.

Worth noting for this clone: The same CDR3 can be traced to other DNA sequences in this sample. The rearrangement joins TRBV2 to TRBJ1-5, with D perhaps matching TRBD1 (6 bases). CDR1 and CDR2 from the germline V gene are SNHLY and FYNNEI. CDR3 length: 15 residues. The V end lost 1 base, the J end lost 2 bases, and 9 bases lay between the germline ends. The CDR3 nucleotides read TGTGCCAGCAGTGAAGGGAAGGGGGGCAATCAGCCCCAGCATTTT. Translated: CASSEGKGGNQPQHF.

V is TRBV9 and J is TRBJ1-1; D is undetermined. CDR1 SGDLS and CDR2 YYNGEE come from the germline V gene. CDR3 length: 13 amino acids. V was cut by 4 bases and J by 4 bases, with 11 bases left in between. The CDR3 DNA reads TGTGCCAGCAGCAAGGCAGCTGTCACTGAAGCTTTCTTT. The encoded protein is CASSKAAVTEAFF. Based on the CDR3 plus reference TRBV9 and TRBJ1-1, the full variable domain is DSGVTQTPKHLITATGQRVTLRCSPRSGDLSVYWYQQSLDQGLQFLIQYYNGEERAKGNILERFSAQQFPDLHSELNLSSLELGDSALYFCASSKAAVTEAFFGQGTRLTVV.

The V gene is TRBV5-1, the J gene TRBJ1-1; no clear D. Trimming pared 1 base from V and 0 bases from J, leaving 7 bases between. This CDR3 contains 14 residues. Germline lookup yields CDR1 SGHRS and CDR2 YFSETQ. The CDR3 nucleotides are TGCGCCAGCAGCTTGTACAGAATGAACACTGAAGCTTTCTTT. Translating it yields CASSLYRMNTEAFF.

This clone appeared a few times. The chain has TRBV30 and TRBJ2-1, with 8 bases lining up with TRBD2. CDR3 length: 14 residues. CDR1 is GTSNPN and CDR2 is SVGIG in the germline V gene (reference sequence). V shed 0 bases, J shed 16 bases, and the junction held 14 bases outside the gene matches. CDR3 DNA sequence: TGTGCCTGGAGTGTACCCAGCGGGAGAGTCGGTAATTTCTTC. It translates to CAWSVPSGRVGNFF.

The chain links TRBV5-6 to TRBJ2-3; possibly TRBD2 for D (6 bases). V was cut by 3 bases and J by 3 bases, with 14 bases left in between. CDR3 length: 15 amino acids. Per the germline V gene, CDR1 is SGHDT and CDR2 is YYEEEE. The CDR3 spells CASSSPGLATDTQYF. The CDR3 DNA reads as TGTGCCAGCAGCTCCCCAGGCCTAGCGACAGATACGCAGTATTTT.

Only a few counts were recorded for this clone. The chain has TRBV5-4 and TRBJ2-7; D tentatively reads TRBD1 or TRBD2 (6 bases each). The V and J ends lost 4 bases and 0 bases respectively, with 20 bases between them. This CDR3 contains 17 residues. Per the germline V gene, CDR1 is SGHNT and CDR2 is YYREEE (reference sequence). The CDR3 region has the DNA TGTGCCAGCAGCCTGATGGAGGGGGGACTCCGCTCCTACGAGCAGTACTTC. Protein sequence: CASSLMEGGLRSYEQYF.

The chain carries TRBV7-3 and TRBJ2-3, with TRBD1 matching 7 bases. The CDR3 totals 16 residues. From germline, CDR1 is SGHTA and CDR2 FQGTGA. The V and J ends lost 4 bases and 1 base, in that order; junction bases with no gene match: 8. The CDR3 DNA is TGTGCCAGCAGCTCCGGACAGGACGGGGGCACAGATACGCAGTATTTT. This gives the protein CASSSGQDGGTDTQYF. The full variable domain, its missing parts supplied by reference TRBV7-3 and TRBJ2-3, is GAGVSQTPSNKVTEKGKYVELRCDPISGHTALYWYRQSLGQGPEFLIYFQGTGAADDSGLPNDRFFAVRPEGSVSTLKIQRTERGDSAVYLCASSSGQDGGTDTQYFGPGTRLTVL.

The CDR3 DNA sequence: TGTGCCAGCAGCTTCCACAGCTCTGGGGCCAACGTCCTGACTTTC. Translating gives CASSFHSSGANVLTF. The rearrangement joins TRBV13 to TRBJ2-6; D remains unclear. Germline CDR1 and CDR2: PRHDT and FYEKMQ (reference sequence). Trimming shortened V by 3 bases and J by 0 bases, and 6 bases separated the two germline ends. The CDR3 is made up of 15 amino acids.

The rearrangement joins TRBV29-1 to TRBJ2-3, with 13 bases identical to TRBD2. V lost 4 bases to trimming and J lost 11 bases; unmatched junction nucleotides: 3. This CDR3 spans 12 amino acids. Germline assignment: CDR1 SQVTM and CDR2 ANQGSEA. CDR3 sequence reads: CSVGTSGSMQYF. In DNA form, the CDR3 reads TGCAGCGTTGGGACTAGCGGGAGTATGCAGTATTTT.

The chain has TRBV6-1 and TRBJ2-7; tentatively, D is TRBD2 (6 bases). Germline V CDR1 and CDR2: MNHNS, SASEGT. Deletions cut 0 bases from V and 5 bases from J, with 14 bases between. CDR3 size: 15 residues. The chain's CDR3 is CASSEASGGINEQYF. The CDR3 DNA reads TGTGCCAGCAGTGAAGCCTCCGGCGGGATAAACGAGCAGTACTTC.

The chain is built from TRBV4-2 and TRBJ2-3, with 10 bases aligning to TRBD2. Per the germline V gene, CDR1 is LGHNA and CDR2 is YNFKEQ. CDR3 length: 16 residues. J lost 2 bases, V lost 7 bases, and 9 bases had no gene match. The CDR3 is CASTLTGTSDTDTQYF. For the CDR3, the DNA is TGTGCCAGCACCCTAACCGGGACTAGCGACACAGATACGCAGTATTTT.

This clone has just one count. The rearrangement joins TRBV28 to TRBJ1-1; D is uncertain. V was clipped by 5 bases and J by 1 base, with 8 bases between them. Germline V gene sequence: CDR1 MDHEN, CDR2 SYDVKM. This CDR3 region has 13 residues. The CDR3 DNA is TGTGCCAGCAGTCCTAGCAAGAACACTGAAGCTTTCTTT. This encodes CASSPSKNTEAFF.

This clone was counted only a few times. The V gene is TRBV19, the J gene TRBJ2-7, with 10 bases aligning to TRBD1. This CDR3 has 14 residues. Trimming cost V 5 bases and J 4 bases; bases outside gene matches: 5. Germline assignment: CDR1 LNHDA and CDR2 SQIVND (reference sequence). The CDR3 DNA is TGTGCCAGTAGTTTCGGGACAGGGGAGTACGAGCAGTACTTC. It translates to CASSFGTGEYEQYF.

As to this clone: The junction differs from germline at one of its ends, possibly a read error. The V call is TRBV7-3, the J call TRBJ1-1, with D uncertain. CDR1 is SGHTA, CDR2 FQGTGA, per germline. CDR3 size: 13 residues. CDR3 coding DNA: TGTGCCAGCAGCTTAACGGGTGTAGGGCGGATGACTTTT. The encoded protein is CASSLTGVGRMTF.

The chain has TRBV6-6 and TRBJ2-7, with D perhaps TRBD1 (6 bases). Germline-derived CDR1 and CDR2 are MNHNY and SVGAGI (reference sequence). This CDR3 contains 13 residues. V lost 5 bases and J 4 bases, leaving 12 bases between the germline ends. The CDR3 region is CASSLQGKYEQYF. CDR3 coding DNA: TGTGCCAGCAGTCTGCAGGGGAAGTACGAGCAGTACTTC.

The CDR3 sequence: CAISGGTEAFF. Here the CDR3 DNA reads TGTGCCATCAGTGGGGGGACTGAAGCTTTCTTT. The genes are TRBV10-3 and TRBJ1-1; maybe TRBD1 (5 bases). The CDR3 runs 11 residues. The V end lost 4 bases, the J end lost 5 bases, and 5 bases lay between the germline ends. Germline assignment: CDR1 ENHRY and CDR2 SYGVKD.

The chain links TRBV19 to TRBJ1-1; D not resolved. Trimming stripped 4 bases from V and 6 bases from J, with 0 bases between. CDR1 and CDR2 (germline): LNHDA, SQIVND (reference sequence). The CDR3 consists of 9 residues. CDR3 sequence reads: CASSTEAFF. CDR3 DNA sequence: TGTGCCAGTAGTACTGAAGCTTTCTTT.